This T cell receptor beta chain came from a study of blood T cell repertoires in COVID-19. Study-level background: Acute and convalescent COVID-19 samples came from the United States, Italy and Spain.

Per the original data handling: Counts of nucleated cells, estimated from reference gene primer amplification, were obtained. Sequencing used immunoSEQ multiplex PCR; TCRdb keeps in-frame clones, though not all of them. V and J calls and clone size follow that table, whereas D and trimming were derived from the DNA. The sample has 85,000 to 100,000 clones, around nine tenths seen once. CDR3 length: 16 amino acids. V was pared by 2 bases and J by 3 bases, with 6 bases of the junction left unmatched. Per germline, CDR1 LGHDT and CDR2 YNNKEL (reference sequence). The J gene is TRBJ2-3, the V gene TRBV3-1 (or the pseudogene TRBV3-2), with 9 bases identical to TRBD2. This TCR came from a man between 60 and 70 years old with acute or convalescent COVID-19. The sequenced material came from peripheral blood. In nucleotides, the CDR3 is TGTGCCAGCAGCCAACGCGGGGGGGCCGGAACAGATACGCAGTATTTT. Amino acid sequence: CASSQRGGAGTDTQYF.